The 26 T cell receptor beta chains presented below share a single source sample, sequenced in a study of CD4+ T cells in melanoma. TCRdb's copy holds only in-frame clones and misses some; the assay was immunoSEQ multiplex PCR. This table has about 110,000 clones, roughly 90% appearing once. The sequenced sample consisted of peripheral blood. All receptors derive from a human donor with melanoma.

DNA of the CDR3: TGTGCCAGCAGCTCCGGACAGAACACTGAAGCTTTCTTT. This codes for CASSSGQNTEAFF. The V gene is TRBV7-6, the J gene TRBJ1-1; possible D gene TRBD1, 5 bases. The length of the CDR3 is 13 residues. Trimming left V 4 bases short and J 1 base short, with 7 bases between. The germline V gene has CDR1 SGHVS and CDR2 FNYEAQ.

The CDR3 DNA sequence: TGTGCCAGCATCCACGAGCAGTACTTC. As protein: CASIHEQYF. This rearrangement joins TRBV7-8 to TRBJ2-7; D not certain. The CDR3 has 9 residues. Germline V gene lookup returns CDR1 SGHVS and CDR2 FQNEAQ. V was trimmed by 7 bases and J by 5 bases, leaving 3 bases between them.

The chain carries TRBV29-1 and TRBJ2-3, with 13 positions matching TRBD2. J gave up 1 base and V 7 bases, and 14 bases lay outside the gene matches. In germline, CDR1 is SQVTM, CDR2 ANQGSEA. This CDR3 is built from 18 residues. The CDR3 nucleotides are TGCAGCGCTAAGCATACTAGCGGGGGGGCCTTCGGCACAGATACGCAGTATTTT. Protein product: CSAKHTSGGAFGTDTQYF.

The chain is built from TRBV18 and TRBJ1-3; 10 nucleotides agree with TRBD1. CDR3 length: 17 amino acids. The germline V gene has CDR1 KGHSH and CDR2 LQKENI. Losses at the gene ends were 1 base for V and 4 bases for J; bases not matched to a gene: 7. CDR3 DNA sequence: TGTGCCAGCTCACCACTCCAAGGACAGGGGGGAGGAAACACCATATATTTT. This translates into CASSPLQGQGGGNTIYF.

This chain connects TRBV28 to TRBJ1-5, with D uncertain. V was clipped by 7 bases and J by 6 bases, with 16 bases between them. Germline lookup yields CDR1 MDHEN and CDR2 SYDVKM. This CDR3 spans 14 amino acids. The CDR3 DNA sequence: TGTGCCAGCAACATTGGGTGGGAGGGTCAGCCCCAGCATTTT. Protein product: CASNIGWEGQPQHF.

The chain has TRBV20-1 and TRBJ2-7; no reliable D call. Germline V CDR1 and CDR2: DFQATT, SNEGSKA (reference sequence). The CDR3 has 11 amino acids. The V and J ends lost 3 bases and 0 bases respectively, with 3 bases between them. CDR3 protein: CSASTSYEQYF. The CDR3 nucleotides are TGCAGTGCTAGTACCTCCTACGAGCAGTACTTC.

The chain links TRBV6-1 to TRBJ2-6; D is unresolved. The CDR3 runs 16 residues. V lost 3 bases, J lost 0 bases, and 9 bases lay in between. The germline V gene encodes CDR1 MNHNS and CDR2 SASEGT. CDR3 protein: CASSDSGLSGANVLTF. CDR3 sequence (DNA): TGTGCCAGCAGTGATTCCGGGCTCTCTGGGGCCAACGTCCTGACTTTC.

The rearrangement uses TRBV10-3 and TRBJ2-5, with unresolved D. CDR3 size: 11 residues. Germline V lookup: CDR1 ENHRY, CDR2 SYGVKD. Trimming pared 2 bases from V and 4 bases from J, leaving 2 bases between. The CDR3 coding sequence is TGTGCCATCAGTGAGGGAGAGACCCAGTACTTC. This sequence encodes CAISEGETQYF.

The chain joins TRBV29-1 to TRBJ2-3; the D call may be TRBD1 or TRBD2 (6 bases each). The length of the CDR3 is 15 residues. The ends were cut back, 3 bases at V and 2 bases at J, with 15 bases in the middle. Germline CDR1 reads SQVTM; CDR2 reads ANQGSEA. The CDR3 DNA sequence: TGCAGCGTTGAGGAGGGGGGACCGACCACAGATACGCAGTATTTT. This gives the protein CSVEEGGPTTDTQYF.

The rearrangement links TRBV19 to TRBJ2-3, with D possibly matching TRBD2 (5 bases). V was trimmed by 8 bases and J by 5 bases, leaving 20 bases between them. The CDR3 loop spans 15 amino acids. Germline CDR1 is LNHDA and CDR2 is SQIVND (reference sequence). The CDR3 DNA is TGTGCCAGTGCTCCTAGTGGTCGCGGAGGAGATACGCAGTATTTT. This encodes CASAPSGRGGDTQYF.

J is TRBJ1-2 and V is TRBV7-9; 9 bases line up with TRBD1. Germline values: CDR1 SEHNR, CDR2 FQNEAQ (reference sequence). Trimming at V came to 6 bases and at J to 3 bases, leaving 2 bases not matched to a gene. The CDR3 covers 13 residues. The CDR3 reads CASRRTGDYGYTF. The CDR3 coding sequence is TGTGCCAGCAGGCGGACAGGGGACTATGGCTACACCTTC.

The J gene is TRBJ2-7, the V gene TRBV15; TRBD2 matches at 8 bases. CDR3 length: 14 residues. CDR1 LNHNV and CDR2 YYDKDF come from the germline V gene (reference sequence). V gave up 0 bases and J gave up 9 bases; unmatched junction bases: 7. CDR3 amino acids: CATSRDPSGFVQYF. The CDR3 nucleotides are TGTGCCACCAGCAGAGATCCTAGCGGGTTTGTGCAGTACTTC. The variable domain in full, with the rest retrieved from reference TRBV15 and TRBJ2-7, is DAMVIQNPRYQVTQFGKPVTLSCSQTLNHNVMYWYQQKSSQAPKLLFHYYDKDFNNEADTPDNFQSRRPNTSFCFLDIRSPGLGDTAMYLCATSRDPSGFVQYFGPGTRLTVT.

The rearrangement uses TRBV4-3 and TRBJ2-3; no definite D call. The V gene's germline CDR1 is LGHNA and CDR2 YSLEER. This CDR3 spans 15 amino acids. V lost 0 bases to trimming and J lost 0 bases, with 7 bases between them. DNA for the CDR3: TGCGCCAGCAGCCAAGAGGGTTCCAGCACAGATACGCAGTATTTT. It encodes CASSQEGSSTDTQYF.

A remark on this clone: The sample carries other DNA sequences with the same CDR3. The CDR3 coding sequence is TGCGCCAGCAGCTTGGGGGGCACCGGGGAGCTGTTTTTT. This sequence encodes CASSLGGTGELFF. The V call is TRBV5-1, the J call TRBJ2-2; D gene uncertain. The ends were cut back, 0 bases at V and 4 bases at J, with 4 bases in the middle. Per germline, CDR1 SGHRS and CDR2 YFSETQ. There are 13 residues in the CDR3.

The J gene is TRBJ2-5, the V gene TRBV5-6; TRBD2 matches at 10 bases. Looked up from germline, CDR1 is SGHDT and CDR2 is YYEEEE. This CDR3 has 15 residues. V shed 2 bases and J 5 bases; nucleotides not matched to a gene: 6. CDR3 residues: CASSLLAGNQETQYF. The DNA for the CDR3 is TGTGCCAGCAGCTTACTAGCGGGGAATCAGGAGACCCAGTACTTC.

The chain joins TRBV6-4 to TRBJ2-6; the D gene is possibly TRBD1 (6 bases). The germline CDR1 and CDR2 sequences are MRHNA and SNTAGT. The CDR3 is 15 residues long. V lost 10 bases to trimming and J lost 0 bases, with 13 bases between them. The CDR3 is CAKKNRVSGANVLTF. In DNA form, the CDR3 reads TGTGCCAAGAAAAACAGGGTCTCTGGGGCCAACGTCCTGACTTTC.

The genes are TRBV11-1 and TRBJ1-5; possibly TRBD1 for D (6 bases). The CDR3 sequence is 15 residues long. Germline V gives CDR1 SGHAT, CDR2 FQDESV (reference sequence). V gave up 5 bases and J gave up 2 bases, with 13 bases separating them. CDR3 DNA sequence: TGTGCCAGCAGCCCGCCCTCAGGGGGCAATCAGCCCCAGCATTTT. Protein: CASSPPSGGNQPQHF. Combining the CDR3 with reference TRBV11-1 and TRBJ1-5 gives the whole variable domain EAEVAQSPRYKITEKSQAVAFWCDPISGHATLYWYRQILGQGPELLVQFQDESVVDDSQLPKDRFSAERLKGVDSTLKIQPAELGDSAMYLCASSPPSGGNQPQHFGDGTRLSIL.

The chain joins TRBV4-1 to TRBJ1-5, with 8 bases aligning to TRBD1. Losses at the gene ends were 1 base for V and 5 bases for J; bases not matched to a gene: 7. This CDR3 is built from 16 residues. Germline values: CDR1 MGHRA, CDR2 YSYEKL. The CDR3, as DNA: TGCGCCAGCAGCCAAGGGTACAGGGGGTCCGATCAGCCCCAGCATTTT. It translates to CASSQGYRGSDQPQHF.

The genes are TRBV18 and TRBJ2-7, with 13 positions matching TRBD2. Trimming removed 6 bases from V and 2 bases from J; junction bases left unmatched: 4. Germline CDR1 and CDR2: KGHSH and LQKENI. CDR3 length: 15 residues. In DNA form, the CDR3 reads TGTGCCAGCTCCCTCACTAGCGGGGGGGCCTACGAGCAGTACTTC. This gives the protein CASSLTSGGAYEQYF.

This chain joins TRBV14 and TRBJ2-3, with a weak D call TRBD1 (6 bases). V was cut by 1 base and J by 11 bases, with 10 bases left in between. CDR1 SGHDN and CDR2 FVKESK come from the germline V gene. The CDR3 is made up of 12 amino acids. CDR3 residues: CASSQVQGWQYF. The CDR3 DNA reads TGTGCCAGCAGCCAAGTACAGGGCTGGCAGTATTTT.

V usage is TRBV4-1 and J usage is TRBJ2-1; the match to TRBD2 covers 10 bases. Germline trimming cut 2 bases from V and 0 bases from J; bases unmatched to any gene: 4. Germline V gives CDR1 MGHRA, CDR2 YSYEKL. The CDR3 has 17 amino acids. The CDR3 reads CASSQSGGADSYNEQFF. DNA for the CDR3: TGCGCCAGCAGCCAAAGCGGGGGGGCCGACTCCTACAATGAGCAGTTCTTC.

This chain links TRBV7-2 with TRBJ1-5, with unresolved D. V lost 1 base, J lost 6 bases, and 10 bases lay in between. The CDR3 is made up of 14 amino acids. Looked up from germline, CDR1 is SGHTA and CDR2 is FQGNSA. CDR3 residues: CASSLGGYRQPQHF. For the CDR3, the DNA is TGTGCCAGCAGCTTAGGAGGTTATCGTCAGCCCCAGCATTTT.

CDR3 residues: CSARYGNTIYF. For the CDR3, the DNA is TGCAGTGCTAGATATGGAAACACCATATATTTT. The V and J genes are TRBV20-1 and TRBJ1-3; unclear D gene. The CDR3 spans 11 residues. Germline V gene data show CDR1 as DFQATT and CDR2 as SNEGSKA (reference sequence). Trimming cost V 2 bases and J 3 bases, with 2 bases left between them.

The V and J genes are TRBV5-1 and TRBJ2-1, with TRBD2 matching 10 bases. Germline values: CDR1 SGHRS, CDR2 YFSETQ. CDR3 length: 12 residues. J gave up 12 bases and V 3 bases, and 3 bases lay outside the gene matches. DNA of the CDR3: TGCGCCAGCAGCTCTAGCGGGAGCTGGCAGTTCTTC. It translates to CASSSSGSWQFF. Complete variable domain (other parts from reference TRBV5-1 and TRBJ2-1): KAGVTQTPRYLIKTRGQQVTLSCSPISGHRSVSWYQQTPGQGLQFLFEYFSETQRNKGNFPGRFSGRQFSNSRSEMNVSTLELGDSALYLCASSSSGSWQFFGPGTRLTVL.

The count of this clone is one. V is TRBV4-2 and J is TRBJ2-7, with D possibly matching TRBD2 (6 bases). The CDR3 is made up of 13 amino acids. Looked up from germline, CDR1 is LGHNA and CDR2 is YNFKEQ. Trimming removed 1 base from V and 6 bases from J, with 10 bases in between. CDR3 in amino acids: CASSQVGAGEQYF. The CDR3 DNA reads TGTGCCAGCAGCCAAGTAGGAGCGGGCGAGCAGTACTTC.

This chain links TRBV5-1 with TRBJ1-1; D is ambiguous. V dropped 2 bases and J dropped 2 bases, with 10 bases sitting between them. The germline V gene encodes CDR1 SGHRS and CDR2 YFSETQ. The CDR3 totals 14 residues. CDR3 region: CASSFLAVNTEAFF. The CDR3 bases are TGCGCCAGCAGCTTTTTAGCAGTCAACACTGAAGCTTTCTTT.